This TCR beta chain appears in the sequencing data of a study of CD8 T cells in ankylosing spondylitis. V was clipped by 4 bases and J by 8 bases, with 9 bases between them. The germline gives CDR1 SQVTM, CDR2 ANQGSEA. The CDR3 length is 11 residues. TCRdb re-called the 5' RACE reads through MiXCR, storing one row per CDR3 protein. The sample comprises over 30,000 distinct CDR3 sequences, 16% of which are singletons, and 35% to 50% rests with the top ten. The TCR was taken from a male donor with ankylosing spondylitis or in good health (not recorded which). The rearrangement uses TRBV29-1 and TRBJ2-1, with D unclear. Sequencing was performed on blood. CDR3 DNA: TGCAGCGTTGGTTGGAAGTATGAGCAGTTCTTC. The encoded protein is CSVGWKYEQFF.